The 30 T cell receptor beta chains reported below all come from one sample, sequenced in a study of blood T cell repertoires in COVID-19. TCRdb's table, derived via immunoSEQ multiplex PCR, lists solely in-frame clones and lacks some. The profile covers over 15,000 clones, with 85% to 90% appearing a single time and approximately 24% taken by the ten largest. The sample taken for sequencing was peripheral blood. The receptors stem from a man aged 55 to 70 with acute or convalescent COVID-19.

In this sample, this clone turned up a few times. The gene calls are TRBV2 and TRBJ2-7; D may be TRBD2 (5 bases). The germline V gene has CDR1 SNHLY and CDR2 FYNNEI. V lost 8 bases to trimming and J lost 6 bases, with 8 bases between them. The CDR3 is 10 amino acids. CDR3 region: CASSGGEQYF. The CDR3 DNA reads as TGTGCCAGCTCCGGAGGCGAGCAGTACTTC.

This chain uses TRBV15 with TRBJ1-2; D possibly corresponds to TRBD1 (5 bases). V dropped 1 base and J dropped 5 bases, with 11 bases sitting between them. Germline V gene sequence: CDR1 LNHNV, CDR2 YYDKDF (reference sequence). The CDR3 covers 14 residues. CDR3 sequence (DNA): TGTGCCACCAGCAGAGGAGACAGTTATTATGGCTACACCTTC. The encoded protein is CATSRGDSYYGYTF.

This chain joins TRBV10-3 and TRBJ2-6, with 8 positions matching TRBD1. The CDR3 spans 14 residues. Trimming took 8 bases from V and 3 from J; bases not matched to a gene: 3. Germline values: CDR1 ENHRY, CDR2 SYGVKD. The CDR3 sequence: CAIQGARGANVLTF. As DNA, the CDR3 is TGTGCCATCCAGGGGGCGCGTGGGGCCAACGTCCTGACTTTC.

The V gene is TRBV29-1, the J gene TRBJ2-2; D is perhaps TRBD2 (5 bases). The CDR3 has 13 residues. Germline CDR1 and CDR2: SQVTM and ANQGSEA. The CDR3: CSYGAGNTGELFF. CDR3 nucleotides: TGCAGTTACGGCGCGGGGAACACCGGGGAGCTGTTTTTT.

The chain has TRBV19 and TRBJ2-6; D is perhaps TRBD2 (6 bases). CDR1 is LNHDA and CDR2 is SQIVND in the germline V gene (reference sequence). The length of the CDR3 is 18 residues. The V end lost 5 bases, the J end lost 2 bases, and 19 bases lay between the germline ends. The CDR3: CASSFSGSPSPGANVLTF. In DNA, the CDR3 is TGTGCCAGTAGTTTTTCCGGGAGTCCAAGCCCTGGGGCCAACGTCCTGACTTTC.

The chain combines TRBV5-1 with TRBJ2-1; 7 nucleotides agree with TRBD2. Trimming took 4 bases from V and 8 from J; bases not matched to a gene: 9. Germline CDR1 SGHRS, CDR2 YFSETQ. The CDR3 has 14 residues. CDR3 residues: CASSGGGDVDEQFF. The CDR3 DNA reads TGCGCCAGCAGCGGTGGGGGGGATGTGGATGAGCAGTTCTTC.

The chain uses TRBV7-3 and TRBJ2-2; D may be TRBD2 (7 bases). CDR3 length: 15 residues. Looked up from germline, CDR1 is SGHTA and CDR2 is FQGTGA. Trimming took off 5 bases at V and 4 bases at J, with 14 bases between the two ends. DNA for the CDR3: TGTGCCAGCAGCCCCAACGCGGGGGCCACCGGGGAGCTGTTTTTT. The encoded protein is CASSPNAGATGELFF. Together with reference TRBV7-3 and TRBJ2-2, the CDR3 gives the full variable domain: GAGVSQTPSNKVTEKGKYVELRCDPISGHTALYWYRQSLGQGPEFLIYFQGTGAADDSGLPNDRFFAVRPEGSVSTLKIQRTERGDSAVYLCASSPNAGATGELFFGEGSRLTVL.

J is TRBJ2-2 and V is TRBV12-5; unclear D gene. CDR3 length: 13 amino acids. The germline V gene encodes CDR1 LGHNT and CDR2 FRNRAP. The V and J ends lost 1 base and 6 bases respectively, with 6 bases between them. The CDR3 loop is CASGLAGAGELFF. The CDR3 region has the DNA TGTGCTAGTGGTTTGGCAGGCGCCGGGGAGCTGTTTTTT.

The gene calls are TRBV29-1 and TRBJ2-3; the match to TRBD1 covers 7 bases. Trimming removed 6 bases from V and 0 bases from J; junction bases left unmatched: 6. The germline V gene encodes CDR1 SQVTM and CDR2 ANQGSEA. CDR3 length equals 14 residues. CDR3 sequence reads: CSVRGQASTDTQYF. CDR3 sequence (DNA): TGCAGCGTACGCGGACAGGCAAGCACAGATACGCAGTATTTT.

This sequence joins TRBV9 and TRBJ2-1; TRBD2 aligns across 14 bases. The ends lost 0 bases at V and 8 bases at J; junction bases unmatched: 1. CDR1 SGDLS and CDR2 YYNGEE come from the germline V gene. The CDR3 is made up of 15 amino acids. The CDR3 region is CASSVGTSGGYEQFF. For the CDR3, the DNA is TGTGCCAGCAGCGTAGGGACTAGCGGGGGGTATGAGCAGTTCTTC.

The chain couples TRBV5-1 to TRBJ2-3; 13 bases map to TRBD2. V lost 3 bases, J lost 0 bases, and 7 bases stayed unmatched. CDR3 length: 18 amino acids. The germline V gene encodes CDR1 SGHRS and CDR2 YFSETQ. The chain's CDR3 is CASSSALAGGASTDTQYF. CDR3 nucleotide sequence: TGCGCCAGCAGCTCAGCACTAGCGGGAGGGGCTAGCACAGATACGCAGTATTTT.

This chain uses TRBV12-3 or TRBV12-4 with TRBJ2-7; 7 positions match TRBD2. The CDR3 runs 13 residues. The V and J ends lost 4 bases and 2 bases, in that order; junction bases with no gene match: 2. The CDR3 nucleotides are TGTGCCAGCAGTTGGGAGGGTACCTACGAGCAGTACTTC. Encoded protein: CASSWEGTYEQYF.

The CDR3 nucleotides read TGTGCCAGCAGTGAAGGAACATTTCAAGAGACCCAGTACTTC. Translation gives CASSEGTFQETQYF. The chain carries TRBV6-1 and TRBJ2-5; D is undetermined. CDR1 and CDR2 (germline): MNHNS, SASEGT. The CDR3 contains 14 residues. Trimming removed 1 base from V and 2 bases from J, with 8 bases in between.

The chain uses TRBV19 and TRBJ2-6; maybe TRBD2 (5 bases). The CDR3 spans 16 residues. V was trimmed by 3 bases and J by 4 bases, leaving 13 bases between them. Per the germline V gene, CDR1 is LNHDA and CDR2 is SQIVND (reference sequence). CDR3 residues: CASSMWLGSGANVLTF. The CDR3 bases are TGTGCCAGTAGTATGTGGTTGGGGAGCGGGGCCAACGTCCTGACTTTC.

The chain recombines TRBV28 with TRBJ2-4, with 8 bases matching TRBD1. Germline lookup yields CDR1 MDHEN and CDR2 SYDVKM. The CDR3 contains 15 residues. Trimming removed 6 bases from V and 3 bases from J; junction bases left unmatched: 7. CDR3: CASRKTGVDKNIQYF. The CDR3 coding sequence is TGTGCCAGCAGGAAGACAGGGGTGGACAAAAACATTCAGTACTTC.

The chain has TRBV5-5 and TRBJ2-7, with 9 bases aligning to TRBD1. CDR3 length equals 12 residues. Germline V gives CDR1 SGHKS, CDR2 YYEKEE (reference sequence). With V trimmed by 3 bases and J by 7 bases, 2 bases remained unmatched. The CDR3 DNA is TGTGCCAGCAGCTGGACAGGGGAAGAGCAGTACTTC. Its protein is CASSWTGEEQYF.

The chain uses TRBV5-1 and TRBJ2-1; no firm D call. V lost 1 base to trimming and J lost 0 bases, with 8 bases between them. Looked up from germline, CDR1 is SGHRS and CDR2 is YFSETQ. The CDR3 runs 15 residues. The CDR3 loop reads CASSLPTSSYNEQFF. The CDR3 DNA follows: TGCGCCAGCAGCTTGCCCACGAGCTCCTACAATGAGCAGTTCTTC. The variable domain in full, completed from reference TRBV5-1 and TRBJ2-1, reads KAGVTQTPRYLIKTRGQQVTLSCSPISGHRSVSWYQQTPGQGLQFLFEYFSETQRNKGNFPGRFSGRQFSNSRSEMNVSTLELGDSALYLCASSLPTSSYNEQFFGPGTRLTVL.

This sequence joins TRBV25-1 and TRBJ2-4, with unresolved D. V was pared by 5 bases and J by 1 base, with 12 bases between. This CDR3 has 15 amino acids. In germline, CDR1 is MGHDK, CDR2 SYGVNS. CDR3 region: CASSPTARAKNIQYF. CDR3 coding DNA: TGTGCCAGCAGTCCGACTGCGAGGGCCAAAAACATTCAGTACTTC.

The chain combines TRBV12-3 or TRBV12-4 with TRBJ1-5, with D uncertain. The CDR3 loop spans 12 amino acids. V lost 5 bases and J 9 bases, leaving 11 bases between the germline ends. The CDR3: CASSPIGVPQHF. DNA of the CDR3: TGTGCCAGCAGTCCGATCGGGGTGCCCCAGCATTTT.

This clone was seen only a few times. The rearrangement uses TRBV6-5 and TRBJ1-1; 8 positions agree with TRBD1. There are 14 residues in the CDR3. Germline V gives CDR1 MNHEY, CDR2 SVGAGI. Trimming removed 8 bases from V and 5 bases from J; junction bases left unmatched: 10. CDR3 sequence: CASDRDRGGTEAFF. The CDR3, as DNA: TGTGCCAGCGACCGAGACAGGGGTGGGACTGAAGCTTTCTTT.

The rearrangement joins TRBV19 to TRBJ2-7, with 7 nucleotides matching TRBD1. Trimming removed 10 bases from V and 3 bases from J; junction bases left unmatched: 9. Germline V gives CDR1 LNHDA, CDR2 SQIVND (reference sequence). The CDR3 runs to 13 residues. For the CDR3, the DNA is TGTGCCACCTCCCCCCCAGGGGGCTACGAGCAGTACTTC. Translating it yields CATSPPGGYEQYF.

This chain uses TRBV19 with TRBJ1-1; D is ambiguous. The length of the CDR3 is 13 residues. CDR1 LNHDA and CDR2 SQIVND come from the germline V gene (reference sequence). V lost 5 bases and J lost 4, with 11 bases in between. The CDR3 loop reads CASSPPPSTEAFF. The DNA for the CDR3 is TGTGCCAGTAGTCCCCCTCCCAGCACTGAAGCTTTCTTT.

J is TRBJ2-7 and V is TRBV19; 10 bases agree with TRBD1. Losses at the gene ends were 4 bases for V and 12 bases for J; bases not matched to a gene: 6. Germline V gene lookup returns CDR1 LNHDA and CDR2 SQIVND (reference sequence). This CDR3 has 12 residues. The CDR3 sequence is CASSTPGQGMYF. CDR3 DNA sequence: TGTGCCAGTAGTACCCCGGGACAGGGGATGTACTTC.

This chain uses TRBV7-6 with TRBJ1-4, with D perhaps TRBD1 (6 bases). This CDR3 has 15 residues. Per the germline V gene, CDR1 is SGHVS and CDR2 is FNYEAQ. V was shortened by 2 bases and J by 2 bases, with 9 bases between the two germline ends. Written as DNA, the CDR3 is TGTGCCAGCAGCTTACAGGGGACGACTAATGAAAAACTGTTTTTT. Residues: CASSLQGTTNEKLFF. The whole variable domain, filled in from reference TRBV7-6 and TRBJ1-4, reads GAGVSQSPRYKVTKRGQDVALRCDPISGHVSLYWYRQALGQGPEFLTYFNYEAQQDKSGLPNDRFSAERPEGSISTLTIQRTEQRDSAMYRCASSLQGTTNEKLFFGSGTQLSVL.

The rearrangement uses TRBV5-4 and TRBJ2-1; D is perhaps TRBD2 (6 bases). The V gene lost 4 bases and the J gene lost 6 bases, with 17 bases spanning the gap. The V gene's germline CDR1 is SGHNT and CDR2 YYREEE (reference sequence). The CDR3 has 15 amino acids. The CDR3 loop reads CASSVPGTAINEQFF. In nucleotides, the CDR3 is TGTGCCAGCAGCGTACCCGGGACTGCGATCAATGAGCAGTTCTTC.

The V call is TRBV2, the J call TRBJ2-3; 14 nucleotides agree with TRBD2. The CDR3 is made up of 15 amino acids. Germline CDR1 and CDR2: SNHLY and FYNNEI. Trimming cost V 4 bases and J 4 bases; bases outside gene matches: 1. CDR3 DNA: TGTGCCAGCAGTGGGGGACTAGCGGGGGCAGATACGCAGTATTTT. This encodes CASSGGLAGADTQYF.

The rearrangement links TRBV5-4 to TRBJ2-5, with 7 bases that match TRBD1. V trimming: 0 bases; J trimming: 2 bases; junction bases outside the gene matches: 4. There are 15 residues in the CDR3. Per germline, CDR1 SGHNT and CDR2 YYREEE (reference sequence). In DNA form, the CDR3 reads TGTGCCAGCAGCTTGGGCAGGACAGGACAAGAGACCCAGTACTTC. Amino acids: CASSLGRTGQETQYF.

This chain links TRBV20-1 with TRBJ2-3; D ambiguous. V lost 6 bases and J lost 6, with 10 bases in between. CDR1 is DFQATT and CDR2 is SNEGSKA in the germline V gene (reference sequence). The CDR3 covers 11 residues. The CDR3 region has the DNA TGCAGTGCCGCCCTCCAGGATACGCAGTATTTT. Its protein product is CSAALQDTQYF.

The rearrangement uses TRBV3-1 (or the pseudogene TRBV3-2) and TRBJ1-5, with TRBD1 as a possible D gene (6 bases). Germline loops: CDR1 LGHDT, CDR2 YNNKEL (reference sequence). V was shortened by 3 bases and J by 2 bases, with 23 bases between the two germline ends. CDR3 size: 19 residues. This chain's CDR3 is CASSHPFLDSAMGNQPQHF. DNA of the CDR3: TGTGCCAGCAGCCACCCCTTTCTGGACAGTGCGATGGGCAATCAGCCCCAGCATTTT.

This clone was picked up one time. The J gene is TRBJ1-5, the V gene TRBV5-3; possibly TRBD1 for D (5 bases). TRBV5-3 has ORF status, its function being uncertain. The V gene lost 6 bases and the J gene lost 1 base, with 14 bases spanning the gap. This CDR3 has 15 residues. The CDR3 bases are TGTGCCAGAACCGCCGGACAACTAAGCAATCAGCCCCAGCATTTT. Its protein is CARTAGQLSNQPQHF.